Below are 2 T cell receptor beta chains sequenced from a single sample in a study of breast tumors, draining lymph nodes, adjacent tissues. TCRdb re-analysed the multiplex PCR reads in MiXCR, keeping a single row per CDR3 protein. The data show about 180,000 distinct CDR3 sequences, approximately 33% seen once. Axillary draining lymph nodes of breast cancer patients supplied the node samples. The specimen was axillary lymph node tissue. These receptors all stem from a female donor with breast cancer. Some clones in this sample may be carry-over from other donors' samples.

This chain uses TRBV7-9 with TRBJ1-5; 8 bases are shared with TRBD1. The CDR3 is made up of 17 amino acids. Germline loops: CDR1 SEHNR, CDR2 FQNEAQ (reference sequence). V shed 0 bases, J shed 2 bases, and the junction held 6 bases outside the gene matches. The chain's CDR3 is CASSLAFSGQGNQPQHF. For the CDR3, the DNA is TGTGCCAGCAGCTTAGCGTTTTCGGGACAGGGCAATCAGCCCCAGCATTTT.

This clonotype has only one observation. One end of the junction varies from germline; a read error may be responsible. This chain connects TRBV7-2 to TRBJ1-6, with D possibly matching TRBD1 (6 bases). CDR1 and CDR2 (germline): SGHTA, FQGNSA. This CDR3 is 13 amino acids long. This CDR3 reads CASSSTEGGEALF. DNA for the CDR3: TGTGCCAGCAGTTCGACAGAGGGGGGTGAAGCTCTCTTT. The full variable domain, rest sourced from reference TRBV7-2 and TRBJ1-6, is GAGVSQSPSNKVTEKGKDVELRCDPISGHTALYWYRQSLGQGLEFLIYFQGNSAPDKSGLPSDRFSAERTGGSVSTLTIQRTQQEDSAVYLCASSSTEGGEALFGNGTRLTVT.